These T cell receptor beta chains were read from a single sample in a study of shared clonotypes between healthy human individuals. Assay used: immunoSEQ multiplex PCR; TCRdb lists only in-frame clones, some missing. The sample yields 780,000 or so clones, approximately 72% seen once. The sequenced sample was memory CD4+ T cells sorted from blood. Every receptor here comes from a woman aged 25 to 45 in good health. CDR3s include the opening cysteine and the closing phenylalanine or tryptophan. The D gene is left open where the match is weak. Expanded clones are given a class, and other clones once, few, many or no size at all.

V gene	D gene	J gene	clone size	CDR3 protein	CDR3 DNA
TRBV29-1	-	TRBJ2-7	-	CSTREPGVWEQYF	TGCAGCACCCGGGAGCCTGGGGTTTGGGAGCAGTACTTC
TRBV5-4	-	TRBJ2-1	-	CASSLVGTRAYNEQFF	TGTGCCAGCAGCTTGGTGGGGACTCGCGCCTACAATGAGCAGTTCTTC
TRBV5-1	TRBD2	TRBJ2-1	few	CASSLTSGSQGNEQFF	TGCGCCAGCAGCTTGACTAGCGGGAGTCAGGGGAATGAGCAGTTCTTC
TRBV20-1	-	TRBJ1-2	-	CSASGNGYTF	TGCAGTGCGTCCGGGAATGGCTACACCTTC
TRBV5-1	TRBD2	TRBJ2-3	-	CASTSGPSTDTQYF	TGCGCCAGCACTAGCGGTCCTAGCACAGATACGCAGTATTTT
TRBV11-1	-	TRBJ1-4	-	CASSYRPSTNEKLFF	TGTGCCAGCAGCTACCGACCCTCAACTAATGAAAAACTGTTTTTT
TRBV6-1	TRBD1	TRBJ2-7	-	CAAHPGTGVYEQYF	TGTGCCGCCCACCCCGGGACAGGGGTTTACGAGCAGTACTTC
TRBV28	-	TRBJ1-2	-	CASSLSSVARGYTF	TGTGCCAGCAGTTTGTCCTCAGTCGCGCGGGGCTACACCTTC
TRBV10-3	-	TRBJ2-3	few	CAISEGLSTDTQYF	TGTGCCATCAGTGAGGGGTTGAGCACAGATACGCAGTATTTT
TRBV5-1	-	TRBJ2-7	once	CASGPGGDGYEQYF	TGCGCCAGTGGGCCCGGGGGCGACGGTTACGAGCAGTACTTC
TRBV29-1	TRBD2	TRBJ2-2	once	CSVASGISMAGELFF	TGCAGCGTTGCTAGCGGGATCTCGATGGCCGGGGAGCTGTTTTTT
TRBV10-3	TRBD2	TRBJ2-7	-	CAISESSSGTSHEQYF	TGTGCCATCAGTGAGTCGTCTAGCGGGACTAGCCACGAGCAGTACTTC
TRBV25-1	-	TRBJ2-6	-	CASSRSGANVLTF	TGTGCCAGCAGCAGGTCTGGGGCCAACGTCCTGACTTTC
TRBV28	-	TRBJ2-3	-	CASSLGGRGDTQYF	TGTGCCAGCAGTTTAGGGGGACGGGGCGATACGCAGTATTTT
TRBV5-6	-	TRBJ2-3	few	CASRPGGTDTQYF	TGTGCCAGTCGCCCAGGGGGCACAGATACGCAGTATTTT
TRBV2	-	TRBJ2-7	-	CASSEGWAGDEQYF	TGTGCCAGCAGTGAAGGCTGGGCCGGGGACGAGCAGTACTTC
TRBV9	-	TRBJ2-5	-	CASSASQETQYF	TGTGCCAGCAGCGCCTCTCAGGAGACCCAGTACTTC
TRBV7-6	TRBD2	TRBJ2-1	-	CASSFTQVSGGRNEQFF	TGTGCCAGCAGCTTCACCCAGGTGTCGGGAGGGCGTAATGAGCAGTTCTTC
TRBV27	TRBD2	TRBJ2-3	-	CASSLLAGGVDTQYF	TGTGCCAGCAGTCTACTAGCGGGCGGCGTGGATACGCAGTATTTT
TRBV18	-	TRBJ1-2	-	CASSPASTESYTF	TGTGCCAGCTCACCGGCCTCAACTGAGAGCTACACCTTC
TRBV19	TRBD1	TRBJ2-1	many	CASSPRDRGTHNEQFF	TGTGCCAGTAGTCCCCGGGACAGGGGGACCCACAATGAGCAGTTCTTC
TRBV4-2	-	TRBJ2-2	once	CASSQVTNTGELFF	TGTGCCAGCAGCCAAGTAACGAACACCGGGGAGCTGTTTTTT
TRBV4-1	TRBD1	TRBJ1-1	-	CASSQGDRRLDEAFF	TGCGCCAGCAGCCAAGGGGACAGACGATTGGATGAAGCTTTCTTT
TRBV5-1	TRBD2	TRBJ2-7	-	CASSRTGTSGSSYEQYF	TGCGCCAGCAGCCGTACCGGGACTAGCGGTAGCTCCTACGAGCAGTACTTC
TRBV28	TRBD1	TRBJ1-2	-	CASSSDRAYGYTF	TGTGCCAGCAGTTCAGACAGGGCCTATGGCTACACCTTC
TRBV11-2	-	TRBJ2-1	many	CASSLRTTIDNEQFF	TGTGCCAGCAGCTTAAGGACAACTATCGACAATGAGCAGTTCTTC
TRBV15	-	TRBJ1-1	-	CATSRDLGGLTEAFF	TGTGCCACCAGCAGAGATTTGGGGGGGCTCACTGAAGCTTTCTTT
TRBV28	-	TRBJ1-2	-	CASTSATNGYTF	TGTGCCAGCACCTCTGCAACTAATGGCTACACCTTC
TRBV2	-	TRBJ1-2	-	CANYGESYYGYTF	TGTGCCAATTACGGGGAGTCGTACTATGGCTACACCTTC
TRBV4-2	-	TRBJ1-5	-	CASSQGGAYYSNQPQHF	TGTGCCAGCAGCCAAGGGGGGGCATACTATAGCAATCAGCCCCAGCATTTT